The clone carrying this TCR beta chain was found once. The antigen remains unidentified. The data are from a study of shared clonotypes between healthy human individuals. Findings and caveats of the study: Among donors, clonotype sharing was expected to be affected by sequencing depth. It was only blood that was sampled, and tissue repertoires likely differ. Rarefaction demonstrated incomplete sorted-subset sequencing despite large depth.

V lost 4 bases, J lost 0 bases, and 0 bases stayed unmatched. Germline CDR1 is LGHNA and CDR2 is YSLEER. CDR3 length equals 15 residues. Genomic DNA (from each subset) was split evenly across several immunoSEQ plates. Assay: immunoSEQ multiplex PCR; the TCRdb copy retains only in-frame clones and omits some. The sample has some 1 million clones, 75% seen once. The chain combines TRBV4-3 with TRBJ2-3; 11 nucleotides align to TRBD2. Sample: memory CD4+ T cells sorted from blood. Subset denoted: CD45RA-negative fraction. The sequence was collected from a man aged 18 to 35 in good health. This CDR3 is CASSRTSGSTDTQYF. Here the CDR3 DNA reads TGCGCCAGCAGCCGGACTAGCGGGAGCACAGATACGCAGTATTTT.